This passage covers 18 T cell receptor beta chains from one sample sequenced in a study of cytomegalovirus exposure and HLA in healthy donors. Produced via immunoSEQ multiplex PCR; TCRdb's table is partial and in-frame only. The sample lists some 250,000 clones; approximately 83% were seen once. Source material: PBMCs. Every receptor here comes from a woman in her twenties or thirties in good health and CMV-seropositive.

The V and J genes are TRBV11-3 and TRBJ2-2; tentative D call: TRBD1 (5 bases). CDR1 SGHNT and CDR2 YENEEA come from the germline V gene. The CDR3 is 15 amino acids. Trimming removed 1 base from V and 3 bases from J, with 9 bases in between. CDR3 in DNA: TGTGCCAGCAGCTTAGGGGGCGCCGACACCGGGGAGCTGTTTTTT. It specifies CASSLGGADTGELFF. Full variable domain (remainder filled in from reference TRBV11-3 and TRBJ2-2): EAGVVQSPRYKIIEKKQPVAFWCNPISGHNTLYWYLQNLGQGPELLIRYENEEAVDDSQLPKDRFSAERLKGVDSTLKIQPAELGDSAVYLCASSLGGADTGELFFGEGSRLTVL.

This clone was recorded only once. The chain employs TRBV6-6 and TRBJ1-2, with TRBD1 matching 9 bases. The CDR3 has 12 amino acids. The ends lost 2 bases at V and 9 bases at J; junction bases unmatched: 1. CDR1 and CDR2 from the germline V gene are MNHNY and SVGAGI (reference sequence). The CDR3 region has the DNA TGTGCCAGCAGTTACGGGACAGGGAGCTACACCTTC. Its translation is CASSYGTGSYTF.

This clone has more than one count but fewer than ten. One junction end does not reproduce the germline sequence, and a read error may be involved. This chain connects TRBV19 to TRBJ2-1; TRBD2 aligns across 12 bases. The V gene's germline CDR1 is LNHDA and CDR2 SQIVND (reference sequence). This CDR3 contains 15 residues. The CDR3 nucleotides read TGTGCCAGTAGTATGACTAGCGGGAGCTACTATGAGCAGTTCTTC. Encoded protein: CASSMTSGSYYEQFF.

This chain joins TRBV28 and TRBJ2-1; TRBD2 agrees at 11 bases. V lost 6 bases to trimming and J lost 6 bases; unmatched junction nucleotides: 7. Germline V lookup: CDR1 MDHEN, CDR2 SYDVKM. The CDR3 loop spans 15 amino acids. Written as DNA, the CDR3 is TGTGCCAGCAGGTCCGGGACTAGCGGTTTCAATGAGCAGTTCTTC. Amino acid sequence: CASRSGTSGFNEQFF.

The chain links TRBV5-3 to TRBJ2-1; 12 positions agree with TRBD2. TRBV5-3 is known as an ORF, though its function is uncertain. This CDR3 contains 13 residues. Germline trimming cut 3 bases from V and 10 bases from J; bases unmatched to any gene: 2. The CDR3 spells CARSSTSGREQFF. In DNA, the CDR3 is TGTGCCAGAAGCTCCACTAGCGGGAGGGAGCAGTTCTTC.

The chain carries TRBV5-1 and TRBJ1-4; perhaps TRBD1 as D (6 bases). The germline gives CDR1 SGHRS, CDR2 YFSETQ. V dropped 3 bases and J dropped 8 bases, with 14 bases sitting between them. CDR3 size: 14 residues. CDR3 nucleotides: TGCGCCAGCAGCTCAGCCCTAACAGGGGAAAAACTGTTTTTT. Its translation: CASSSALTGEKLFF. The whole variable domain, remainder taken from reference TRBV5-1 and TRBJ1-4, is KAGVTQTPRYLIKTRGQQVTLSCSPISGHRSVSWYQQTPGQGLQFLFEYFSETQRNKGNFPGRFSGRQFSNSRSEMNVSTLELGDSALYLCASSSALTGEKLFFGSGTQLSVL.

The rearrangement links TRBV28 to TRBJ1-2; D is possibly TRBD1 (5 bases). The germline CDR1 and CDR2 sequences are MDHEN and SYDVKM. This CDR3 comprises 17 residues. V dropped 1 base and J dropped 3 bases, with 18 bases sitting between them. The CDR3 coding sequence is TGTGCCAGCAGTTTATCCCCTCCGGCACAGGTTTACTATGGCTACACCTTC. It is translated as CASSLSPPAQVYYGYTF.

V and J are TRBV4-1 and TRBJ2-7; D perhaps matches TRBD1 (6 bases). CDR1 is MGHRA, CDR2 YSYEKL, per germline. The CDR3 spans 14 residues. Trimming pared 0 bases from V and 6 bases from J, leaving 12 bases between. CDR3: CASSQEGHRAEQYF. The CDR3 DNA sequence: TGCGCCAGCAGCCAAGAAGGCCACAGGGCCGAGCAGTACTTC.

V usage is TRBV10-3 and J usage is TRBJ1-2, with D hard to call. V lost 1 base and J 6 bases, leaving 15 bases between the germline ends. CDR3 length equals 15 residues. Looked up from germline, CDR1 is ENHRY and CDR2 is SYGVKD. DNA of the CDR3: TGTGCCATCAGTGAGTATGCTGGAATTGGAGATGGCTACACCTTC. Translated: CAISEYAGIGDGYTF.

The chain couples TRBV5-1 to TRBJ2-5, with TRBD1 identical over 10 bases. V lost 7 bases and J lost 5; bases outside the gene matches: 8. Germline CDR1 is SGHRS and CDR2 is YFSETQ. The CDR3 spans 14 residues. The CDR3: CASSRDRGGETQYF. CDR3 bases: TGCGCCAGCTCCCGGGACAGGGGAGGGGAGACCCAGTACTTC.

This clone was counted once. V and J are TRBV19 and TRBJ2-7; a possible D gene is TRBD2 (5 bases). Germline V gene data show CDR1 as LNHDA and CDR2 as SQIVND (reference sequence). Trimming shortened V by 4 bases and J by 4 bases, and 14 bases separated the two germline ends. The CDR3 contains 14 residues. CDR3 DNA sequence: TGTGCCAGTAGTAAGGGATCCGGAGGATACGAGCAGTACTTC. Its protein product is CASSKGSGGYEQYF.

V usage is TRBV6-1 and J usage is TRBJ1-4; no definite D call. The CDR3 is 14 residues long. Trimming left V 3 bases short and J 7 bases short, with 12 bases between. The germline V gene has CDR1 MNHNS and CDR2 SASEGT. CDR3 nucleotides: TGTGCCAGCAGTGACGGGGATAGACGTGAAAAACTGTTTTTT. It encodes CASSDGDRREKLFF.

The V call is TRBV5-1, the J call TRBJ2-5; TRBD1 matches 9 bases. V lost 4 bases and J lost 5; bases outside the gene matches: 6. CDR1 and CDR2 (germline): SGHRS, YFSETQ. The CDR3 has 14 residues. CDR3 amino acids: CASSPQGAGETQYF. In DNA form, the CDR3 reads TGCGCCAGCAGCCCACAGGGGGCTGGGGAGACCCAGTACTTC.

Comments on this clone: The sample has other DNA sequences that encode this CDR3 too. The chain joins TRBV29-1 to TRBJ2-1, with a tentative D call TRBD1 (6 bases). The V and J ends lost 5 bases and 2 bases respectively, with 10 bases between them. Germline loops: CDR1 SQVTM, CDR2 ANQGSEA. CDR3 length: 13 amino acids. CDR3 sequence reads: CSVRQGPYNEQFF. The CDR3, as DNA: TGCAGCGTTCGGCAGGGGCCCTACAATGAGCAGTTCTTC.

In regard to this clone: It may be a read error: a sequence one base away is much more abundant. The sample contains more than one DNA sequence encoding this CDR3. This sequence joins TRBV6-4 and TRBJ2-3; possibly TRBD2 for D (5 bases). CDR1 and CDR2 (germline): MRHNA, SNTAGT. V shed 4 bases and J shed 0 bases, with 5 bases lying between them. This CDR3 is 13 amino acids long. The CDR3 DNA is TGTGCCAGCAGTGGCGGGAGCACAGATACGCAGTATTTT. Its translation is CASSGGSTDTQYF.

Comment on this clone: Different DNA sequences within this sample yield the same CDR3. The chain carries TRBV5-1 and TRBJ2-3; 9 bases map to TRBD2. The CDR3 totals 15 residues. Looked up from germline, CDR1 is SGHRS and CDR2 is YFSETQ. The J segment lost 3 bases and the V segment lost 0 bases, leaving 2 bases of the junction unmatched. Written as DNA, the CDR3 is TGCGCCAGCAGCTTGGGTAGCGGGAGAACAGATACGCAGTATTTT. This sequence encodes CASSLGSGRTDTQYF.

This CDR3 reads CASSARGRYEKLFF. The CDR3 DNA reads TGTGCCAGCAGTGCCAGGGGGCGGTATGAAAAACTGTTTTTT. The V call is TRBV2, the J call TRBJ1-4, with 8 bases fitting TRBD1. The junction had 4 bases not matched to a gene; V was cut back by 4 bases and J by 6 bases. The germline V gene encodes CDR1 SNHLY and CDR2 FYNNEI. CDR3 length: 14 residues.

The CDR3: CASSQGPVAAFTDTQYF. The DNA of the CDR3 is TGCGCCAGCAGCCAAGGACCGGTTGCGGCTTTCACAGATACGCAGTATTTT. The chain is built from TRBV4-1 and TRBJ2-3, with D hard to call. Germline V gives CDR1 MGHRA, CDR2 YSYEKL. The CDR3 consists of 17 residues. V lost 1 base and J lost 2, with 16 bases in between.